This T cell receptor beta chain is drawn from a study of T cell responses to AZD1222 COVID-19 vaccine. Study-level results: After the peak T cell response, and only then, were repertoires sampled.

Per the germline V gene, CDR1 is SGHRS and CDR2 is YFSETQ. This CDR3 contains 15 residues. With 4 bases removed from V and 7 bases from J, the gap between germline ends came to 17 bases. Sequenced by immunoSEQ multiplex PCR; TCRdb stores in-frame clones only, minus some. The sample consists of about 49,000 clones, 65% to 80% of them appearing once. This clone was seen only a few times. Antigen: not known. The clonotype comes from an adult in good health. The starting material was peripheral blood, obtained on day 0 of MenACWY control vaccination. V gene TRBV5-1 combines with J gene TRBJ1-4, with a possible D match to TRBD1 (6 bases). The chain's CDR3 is CASSSGTLRIEKLFF. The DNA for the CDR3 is TGCGCCAGCAGCAGCGGGACACTTAGGATTGAAAAACTGTTTTTT.